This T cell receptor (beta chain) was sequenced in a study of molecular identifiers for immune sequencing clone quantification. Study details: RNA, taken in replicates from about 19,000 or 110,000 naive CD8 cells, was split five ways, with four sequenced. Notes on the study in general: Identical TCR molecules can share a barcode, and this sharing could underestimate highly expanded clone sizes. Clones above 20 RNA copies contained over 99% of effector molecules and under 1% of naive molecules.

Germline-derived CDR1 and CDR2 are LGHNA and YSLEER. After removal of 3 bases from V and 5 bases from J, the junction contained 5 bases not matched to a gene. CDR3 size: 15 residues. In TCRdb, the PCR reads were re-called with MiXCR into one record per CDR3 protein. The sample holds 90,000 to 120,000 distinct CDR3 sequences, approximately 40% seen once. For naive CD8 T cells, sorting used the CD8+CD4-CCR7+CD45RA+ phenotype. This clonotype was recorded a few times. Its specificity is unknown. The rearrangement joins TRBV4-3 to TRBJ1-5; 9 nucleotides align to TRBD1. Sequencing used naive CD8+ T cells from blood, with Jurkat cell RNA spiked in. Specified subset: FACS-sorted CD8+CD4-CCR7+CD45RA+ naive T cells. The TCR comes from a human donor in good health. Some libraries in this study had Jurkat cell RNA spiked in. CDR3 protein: CASSQDTGGDQPQHF. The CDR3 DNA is TGCGCCAGCAGCCAGGATACAGGGGGCGATCAGCCCCAGCATTTT.